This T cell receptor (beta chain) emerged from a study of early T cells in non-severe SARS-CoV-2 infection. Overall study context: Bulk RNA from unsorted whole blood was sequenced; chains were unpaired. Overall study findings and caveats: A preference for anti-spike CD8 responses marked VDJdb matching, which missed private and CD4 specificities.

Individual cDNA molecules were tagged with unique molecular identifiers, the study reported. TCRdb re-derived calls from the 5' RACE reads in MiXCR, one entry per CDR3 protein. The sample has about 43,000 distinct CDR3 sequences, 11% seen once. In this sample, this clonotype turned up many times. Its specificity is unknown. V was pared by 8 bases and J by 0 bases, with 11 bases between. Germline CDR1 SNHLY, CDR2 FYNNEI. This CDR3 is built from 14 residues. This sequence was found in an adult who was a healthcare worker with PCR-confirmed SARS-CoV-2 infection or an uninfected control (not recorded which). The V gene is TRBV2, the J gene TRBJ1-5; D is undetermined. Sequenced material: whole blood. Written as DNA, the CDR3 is TGTGCCAGCGGTGGTGACTCTAGCAATCAGCCCCAGCATTTT. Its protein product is CASGGDSSNQPQHF. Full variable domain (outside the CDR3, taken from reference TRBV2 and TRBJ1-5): EPEVTQTPSHQVTQMGQEVILRCVPISNHLYFYWYRQILGQKVEFLVSFYNNEISEKSEIFDDQFSVERPDGSNFTLKIRSTKLEDSAMYFCASGGDSSNQPQHFGDGTRLSIL.